Below, 22 T cell receptor beta chains from the same sample are listed, as sequenced in a study of PD-L1 blockade in urothelial cancer. Sequencing was performed with immunoSEQ multiplex PCR; in TCRdb, only in-frame clones are kept and a portion is missing. The sample lists more than 95,000 clones, about 82% occurring once. The time point: peripheral blood 6 weeks after treatment start. This specimen consisted of PBMCs, obtained around atezolizumab (anti-PD-L1) treatment. The origin of the receptors is a man in his fifties or sixties with urothelial cancer.

This chain links TRBV30 with TRBJ2-7; 12 bases are shared with TRBD2. The CDR3 consists of 13 residues. V lost 8 bases, J lost 6 bases, and 8 bases stayed unmatched. Germline-derived CDR1 and CDR2 are GTSNPN and SVGIG (reference sequence). CDR3 residues: CALGLAGFSEQYF. The CDR3 DNA sequence: TGTGCCCTAGGACTAGCGGGATTCTCCGAGCAGTACTTC.

The V gene is TRBV19, the J gene TRBJ2-3; the match to TRBD1 covers 12 bases. CDR1 is LNHDA, CDR2 SQIVND, per germline (reference sequence). This CDR3 contains 13 residues. V was pared by 8 bases and J by 5 bases, with 2 bases of the junction left unmatched. Here the CDR3 DNA reads TGTGCCAGTGGGACAGGGGGCAAAGATACGCAGTATTTT. Its protein product is CASGTGGKDTQYF.

The chain couples TRBV11-2 to TRBJ1-4; the D is unclear. Trimming stripped 1 base from V and 0 bases from J, with 6 bases between. The CDR3 is 15 residues long. CDR1 SGHAT and CDR2 FQNNGV come from the germline V gene. CDR3 amino acids: CASSLAGATNEKLFF. In DNA, the CDR3 is TGTGCCAGCAGCTTAGCGGGAGCAACTAATGAAAAACTGTTTTTT.

This chain links TRBV28 with TRBJ2-5, with D tentatively TRBD2 (6 bases). From germline, CDR1 is MDHEN and CDR2 SYDVKM. V was cut by 5 bases and J by 2 bases, with 12 bases left in between. The CDR3 loop spans 14 amino acids. The CDR3: CASSRGTVQETQYF. CDR3 coding DNA: TGTGCCAGCAGTAGAGGGACTGTACAAGAGACCCAGTACTTC.

This clone was seen a single time. The rearrangement links TRBV5-5 to TRBJ2-7; 10 nucleotides align to TRBD1. The CDR3 totals 15 residues. CDR1 and CDR2 (germline): SGHKS, YYEKEE (reference sequence). The trim removed 0 bases at V and 3 bases at J, leaving 3 bases unmatched. This CDR3 is CASSLDGTGVYEQYF. In DNA form, the CDR3 reads TGTGCCAGCAGCTTGGACGGGACAGGGGTCTACGAGCAGTACTTC.

In this sample, this clone turned up a few times. This sequence joins TRBV28 and TRBJ2-7; the match to TRBD1 covers 7 bases. From germline, CDR1 is MDHEN and CDR2 SYDVKM. Losses at the gene ends were 6 bases for V and 3 bases for J; bases not matched to a gene: 14. CDR3 length: 16 amino acids. The CDR3 is CASSTFPGTANYEQYF. The DNA for the CDR3 is TGTGCCAGCAGCACTTTCCCCGGGACAGCAAACTACGAGCAGTACTTC. Using reference TRBV28 and TRBJ2-7 for the parts outside the CDR3, the full variable domain is DVKVTQSSRYLVKRTGEKVFLECVQDMDHENMFWYRQDPGLGLRLIYFSYDVKMKEKGDIPEGYSVSREKKERFSLILESASTNQTSMYLCASSTFPGTANYEQYFGPGTRLTVT.

The genes are TRBV28 and TRBJ2-2; D is possibly TRBD1 (5 bases). Germline CDR1 reads MDHEN; CDR2 reads SYDVKM. The CDR3 loop spans 15 amino acids. V lost 6 bases and J lost 1, with 12 bases in between. CDR3 amino acids: CASSPAGQNTGELFF. CDR3 bases: TGTGCCAGCAGCCCCGCCGGACAGAACACCGGGGAGCTGTTTTTT.

V gene TRBV5-4 combines with J gene TRBJ2-7, with TRBD2 matching over 9 bases. The germline V gene has CDR1 SGHNT and CDR2 YYREEE (reference sequence). After removal of 2 bases from V and 0 bases from J, the junction contained 3 bases not matched to a gene. The CDR3 runs 15 residues. The CDR3 DNA sequence: TGTGCCAGCAGCTTCTGGACTAGCGTCTCCTACGAGCAGTACTTC. Protein: CASSFWTSVSYEQYF.

Only one count was recorded for this clone. This chain joins TRBV30 and TRBJ2-1; 10 bases are shared with TRBD1. CDR1 and CDR2 from the germline V gene are GTSNPN and SVGIG (reference sequence). J lost 3 bases, V lost 5 bases, and 7 bases had no gene match. CDR3 length: 15 residues. This CDR3 is CAWGRDRGVYNEQFF. In DNA, the CDR3 is TGTGCCTGGGGGCGGGACAGGGGAGTCTACAATGAGCAGTTCTTC.

The rearrangement uses TRBV18 and TRBJ1-6; D might be TRBD1 (6 bases). This CDR3 has 17 amino acids. Trimming removed 5 bases at V and 0 bases at J, with 14 bases between. Germline loops: CDR1 KGHSH, CDR2 LQKENI. The CDR3 is CASSVDRQSSYNSPLHF. The CDR3 bases are TGTGCCAGCTCAGTTGACAGGCAAAGCTCCTATAATTCACCCCTCCACTTT.

The chain uses TRBV2 and TRBJ2-1; TRBD2 matches at 8 bases. The CDR3 is 20 amino acids. V shed 5 bases, J shed 8 bases, and the junction held 26 bases outside the gene matches. Germline CDR1 SNHLY, CDR2 FYNNEI. The CDR3 sequence is CASSFMRTSFFGPGFDEQFF. The CDR3 nucleotides read TGTGCCAGCAGTTTCATGAGGACTAGCTTTTTTGGACCGGGATTCGATGAGCAGTTCTTC.

The chain has TRBV11-2 and TRBJ2-5; D unresolved. CDR3 length: 16 amino acids. From germline, CDR1 is SGHAT and CDR2 FQNNGV. Between the trimmed V and J ends, which lost 4 bases and 0 bases, there was a span of 15 bases. The CDR3 region is CASSSSGGTYQETQYF. The CDR3 nucleotides are TGTGCCAGCAGCTCCTCCGGTGGTACCTACCAAGAGACCCAGTACTTC.

This rearrangement joins TRBV28 to TRBJ2-3; TRBD2 matches 11 bases. V lost 6 bases and J lost 3; bases outside the gene matches: 8. Germline V lookup: CDR1 MDHEN, CDR2 SYDVKM. This CDR3 region has 16 residues. For the CDR3, the DNA is TGTGCCAGCAGAACGATAGCGGGAGGGTTGACAGATACGCAGTATTTT. Translation gives CASRTIAGGLTDTQYF. Drawing the rest from reference TRBV28 and TRBJ2-3, the complete variable domain is DVKVTQSSRYLVKRTGEKVFLECVQDMDHENMFWYRQDPGLGLRLIYFSYDVKMKEKGDIPEGYSVSREKKERFSLILESASTNQTSMYLCASRTIAGGLTDTQYFGPGTRLTVL.

The J gene is TRBJ1-5, the V gene TRBV7-3; 7 nucleotides line up with TRBD1. V was clipped by 1 base and J by 7 bases; unmatched bases: 13. CDR1 is SGHTA, CDR2 FQGTGA, per germline. The CDR3 extends over 17 amino acids. The CDR3 sequence: CASSLKARQGKFQPQHF. The CDR3, as DNA: TGTGCCAGCAGCTTAAAAGCGCGACAGGGTAAGTTCCAGCCCCAGCATTTT.

The gene calls are TRBV10-3 and TRBJ2-2; no definite D call. This CDR3 region has 15 residues. Deletions cut 2 bases from V and 0 bases from J, with 7 bases between. The germline CDR1 and CDR2 sequences are ENHRY and SYGVKD. CDR3 sequence: CAISEGHPNTGELFF. For the CDR3, the DNA is TGTGCCATCAGTGAGGGGCACCCGAACACCGGGGAGCTGTTTTTT.

This clone appeared once. J is TRBJ2-7 and V is TRBV11-2; TRBD1 agrees at 7 bases. This CDR3 is built from 15 residues. The V gene end was trimmed by 2 bases and the J gene end by 3 bases; junction bases not matched to a gene: 7. From germline, CDR1 is SGHAT and CDR2 FQNNGV. CDR3 sequence (DNA): TGTGCCAGCAGCTTAACAGACAGGGTAAACTACGAGCAGTACTTC. This codes for CASSLTDRVNYEQYF.

The CDR3 nucleotides read TGTGCCGGGGGACGGACTAGCGGGATCGGTGAGCAGTACTTC. Its translation is CAGGRTSGIGEQYF. The genes are TRBV6-1 and TRBJ2-7; 12 bases fit TRBD2. V dropped 11 bases and J dropped 7; count of bases not matched to a gene: 12. Per germline, CDR1 MNHNS and CDR2 SASEGT. The CDR3 sequence is 14 residues long.

This rearrangement joins TRBV30 to TRBJ1-6, with D possibly matching TRBD1 (6 bases). The ends were cut back, 7 bases at V and 5 bases at J, with 12 bases in the middle. CDR1 GTSNPN and CDR2 SVGIG come from the germline V gene (reference sequence). This CDR3 is 13 amino acids long. The CDR3 reads CAFSGQHNSPLHF. The CDR3 DNA reads as TGTGCCTTCTCCGGACAGCATAATTCACCCCTCCACTTT.

The rearrangement uses TRBV9 and TRBJ2-2, with TRBD2 matching over 15 bases. The length of the CDR3 is 19 residues. V shed 4 bases, J shed 5 bases, and the junction held 12 bases outside the gene matches. Germline CDR1 and CDR2: SGDLS and YYNGEE. CDR3 in amino acids: CASSLQGLAGGRSTGELFF. For the CDR3, the DNA is TGTGCCAGCAGCCTACAGGGACTAGCGGGAGGTCGTTCTACCGGGGAGCTGTTTTTT.

The chain's CDR3 is CASSQTDTYSNQPQHF. The CDR3 DNA reads as TGCGCCAGCAGCCAGACAGATACTTATAGCAATCAGCCCCAGCATTTT. The V gene is TRBV4-1, the J gene TRBJ1-5, with D possibly matching TRBD1 (5 bases). Trimming left V 3 bases short and J 0 bases short, with 12 bases between. The CDR3 contains 16 residues. CDR1 is MGHRA and CDR2 is YSYEKL in the germline V gene.

The chain uses TRBV27 and TRBJ2-5, with D perhaps matching TRBD2 (6 bases). Between the trimmed V and J ends, which lost 2 bases and 5 bases, there was a span of 12 bases. Germline CDR1 and CDR2: MNHEY and SMNVEV (reference sequence). The CDR3 length is 14 residues. This CDR3 is CASSLGPGAETQYF. The CDR3 region has the DNA TGTGCCAGCAGTTTAGGTCCGGGAGCGGAGACCCAGTACTTC.

This rearrangement joins TRBV19 to TRBJ2-7, with a weak D call TRBD1 (6 bases). Germline V lookup: CDR1 LNHDA, CDR2 SQIVND (reference sequence). CDR3 size: 12 residues. Between the trimmed V and J ends, which lost 6 bases and 9 bases, there was a span of 15 bases. CDR3 protein: CASRGAALVQYF. DNA for the CDR3: TGTGCCAGTAGGGGGGCTGCGCTGGTGCAGTACTTC.